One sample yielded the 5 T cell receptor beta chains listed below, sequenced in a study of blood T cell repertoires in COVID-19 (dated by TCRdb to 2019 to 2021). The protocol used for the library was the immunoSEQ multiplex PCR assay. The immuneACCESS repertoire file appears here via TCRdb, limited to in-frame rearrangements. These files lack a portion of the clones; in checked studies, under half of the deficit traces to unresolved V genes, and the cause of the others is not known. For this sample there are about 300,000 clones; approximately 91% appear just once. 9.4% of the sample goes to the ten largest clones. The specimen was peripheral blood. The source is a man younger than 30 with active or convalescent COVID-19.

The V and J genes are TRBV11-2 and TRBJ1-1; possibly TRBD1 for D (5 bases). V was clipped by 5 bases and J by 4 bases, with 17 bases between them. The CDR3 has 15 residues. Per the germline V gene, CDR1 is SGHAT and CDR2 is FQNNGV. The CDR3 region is CASSTPRLRGTEAFF. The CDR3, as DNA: TGTGCCAGCAGCACCCCCCGTTTAAGGGGCACTGAAGCTTTCTTT. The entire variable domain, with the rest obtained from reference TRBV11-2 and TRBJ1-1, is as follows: EAGVAQSPRYKIIEKRQSVAFWCNPISGHATLYWYQQILGQGPKLLIQFQNNGVVDDSQLPKDRFSAERLKGVDSTLKIQPAKLEDSAVYLCASSTPRLRGTEAFFGQGTRLTVV.

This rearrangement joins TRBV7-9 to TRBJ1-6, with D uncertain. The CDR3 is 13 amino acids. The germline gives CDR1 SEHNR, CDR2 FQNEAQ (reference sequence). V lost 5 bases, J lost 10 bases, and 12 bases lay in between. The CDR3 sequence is CASSPSRESPLHF. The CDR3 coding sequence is TGTGCCAGCAGCCCCTCACGGGAATCACCCCTCCACTTT.

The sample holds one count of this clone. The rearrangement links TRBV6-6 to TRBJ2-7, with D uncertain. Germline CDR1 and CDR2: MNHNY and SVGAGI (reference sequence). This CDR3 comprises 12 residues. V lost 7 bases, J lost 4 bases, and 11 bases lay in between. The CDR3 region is CASTSQAYEQYF. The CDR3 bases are TGTGCCAGCACTTCTCAAGCGTACGAGCAGTACTTC.

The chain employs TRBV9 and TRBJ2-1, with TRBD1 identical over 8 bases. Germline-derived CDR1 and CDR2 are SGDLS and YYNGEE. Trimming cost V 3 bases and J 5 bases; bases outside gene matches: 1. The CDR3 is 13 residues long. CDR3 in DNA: TGTGCCAGCAGCGGACAGGGGCACAATGAGCAGTTCTTC. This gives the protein CASSGQGHNEQFF.

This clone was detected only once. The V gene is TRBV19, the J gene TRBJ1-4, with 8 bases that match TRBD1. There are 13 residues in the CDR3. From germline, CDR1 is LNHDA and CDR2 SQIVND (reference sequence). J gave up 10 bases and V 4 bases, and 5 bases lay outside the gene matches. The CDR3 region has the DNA TGTGCCAGTAGTACAGGGGGCATCGGAAAACTGTTTTTT. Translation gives CASSTGGIGKLFF. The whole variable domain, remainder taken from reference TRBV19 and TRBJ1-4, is DGGITQSPKYLFRKEGQNVTLSCEQNLNHDAMYWYRQDPGQGLRLIYYSQIVNDFQKGDIAEGYSVSREKKESFPLTVTSAQKNPTAFYLCASSTGGIGKLFFGSGTQLSVL.